Below, 22 T cell receptor beta chains from the same sample are listed, as sequenced in a study of cytomegalovirus exposure and HLA in healthy donors. The study ran its PCR with 60 Vbeta and 13 Jbeta primers. Measured with immunoSEQ multiplex PCR; TCRdb has only the in-frame clones, and not every one. The repertoire holds about 52,000 clones, with roughly 73% as singletons. The sequenced material came from PBMCs. All receptors derive from a young man in good health and CMV-seronegative.

V usage is TRBV7-8 and J usage is TRBJ2-2; D is perhaps TRBD1 (5 bases). The CDR3 runs to 14 residues. Germline CDR1 SGHVS, CDR2 FQNEAQ. V lost 2 bases and J 4 bases, leaving 8 bases between the germline ends. The DNA for the CDR3 is TGTGCCAGCAGCTTATCGCAGGGCACCGGGGAGCTGTTTTTT. Protein: CASSLSQGTGELFF.

This clone was picked up a small number of times. The chain joins TRBV6-5 to TRBJ2-1; D is unclear. Trimming stripped 2 bases from V and 4 bases from J, with 9 bases between. CDR1 is MNHEY, CDR2 SVGAGI, per germline. This CDR3 comprises 14 residues. The CDR3 coding sequence is TGTGCCAGCAGTTACGCAACAGCTTACAATGAGCAGTTCTTC. This codes for CASSYATAYNEQFF.

This clone has just one count. The rearrangement uses TRBV15 and TRBJ1-1; the D gene is possibly TRBD1 (5 bases). Germline CDR1 is LNHNV and CDR2 is YYDKDF (reference sequence). The V gene lost 5 bases and the J gene lost 1 base, with 14 bases spanning the gap. The CDR3 has 15 residues. The CDR3 sequence: CATSLPGGANTEAFF. CDR3 coding DNA: TGTGCCACCAGCCTCCCCGGAGGGGCGAACACTGAAGCTTTCTTT.

In this sample, this clone is medium-sized. V gene TRBV5-4 combines with J gene TRBJ2-2, with 10 bases identical to TRBD2. Per germline, CDR1 SGHNT and CDR2 YYREEE (reference sequence). The CDR3 totals 17 residues. J lost 4 bases, V lost 1 base, and 7 bases had no gene match. As DNA, the CDR3 is TGTGCCAGCAGCTTGAAGCTAGCGGGAGTGGGCACCGGGGAGCTGTTTTTT. It encodes CASSLKLAGVGTGELFF. The complete variable domain, with remaining parts taken from reference TRBV5-4 and TRBJ2-2, reads ETGVTQSPTHLIKTRGQQVTLRCSSQSGHNTVSWYQQALGQGPQFIFQYYREEENGRGNFPPRFSGLQFPNYSSELNVNALELDDSALYLCASSLKLAGVGTGELFFGEGSRLTVL.

The rearrangement links TRBV19 to TRBJ2-3; 8 nucleotides line up with TRBD1. The length of the CDR3 is 14 residues. Unmatched junction bases numbered 5, after V lost 5 bases and J lost 4 bases. Germline values: CDR1 LNHDA, CDR2 SQIVND (reference sequence). The CDR3 here is CASSGYRGADTQYF. The DNA of the CDR3 is TGTGCCAGTAGTGGTTACAGGGGGGCAGATACGCAGTATTTT.

The chain recombines TRBV5-1 with TRBJ2-1, with 14 bases identical to TRBD2. V was clipped by 4 bases and J by 10 bases; unmatched bases: 7. The CDR3 consists of 15 residues. Germline V gene sequence: CDR1 SGHRS, CDR2 YFSETQ. In DNA form, the CDR3 reads TGCGCCAGCAGCCCGGGACTAGCGGGAGTAGGGGAGCAGTTCTTC. This translates into CASSPGLAGVGEQFF. Complete variable domain (other parts from reference TRBV5-1 and TRBJ2-1): KAGVTQTPRYLIKTRGQQVTLSCSPISGHRSVSWYQQTPGQGLQFLFEYFSETQRNKGNFPGRFSGRQFSNSRSEMNVSTLELGDSALYLCASSPGLAGVGEQFFGPGTRLTVL.

V is TRBV25-1 and J is TRBJ1-4; the D gene is possibly TRBD1 (6 bases). V shed 6 bases and J shed 0 bases, with 14 bases lying between them. There are 16 residues in the CDR3. Germline CDR1 is MGHDK and CDR2 is SYGVNS. CDR3 nucleotide sequence: TGTGCCAGCAGGGGGGGGACACTAGCAACTAATGAAAAACTGTTTTTT. Its protein is CASRGGTLATNEKLFF.

The CDR3 reads CASSSLGTGDNSPLHF. The CDR3, as DNA: TGTGCCAGCAGTTCCCTCGGTACAGGCGATAATTCACCCCTCCACTTT. The rearrangement joins TRBV6-5 to TRBJ1-6; tentatively, D is TRBD1 (5 bases). V lost 4 bases, J lost 5 bases, and 15 bases lay in between. CDR1 is MNHEY, CDR2 SVGAGI, per germline. The CDR3 sequence is 16 residues long.

This clone occurred a few times. V and J are TRBV11-2 and TRBJ2-7, with 13 nucleotides matching TRBD2. The V segment lost 6 bases and the J segment 2 bases; nucleotides outside the gene matches: 4. The CDR3 is 15 residues long. The germline V gene encodes CDR1 SGHAT and CDR2 FQNNGV. The CDR3 sequence: CASSSGLAGAYEQYF. Written as DNA, the CDR3 is TGTGCCAGCAGTAGCGGACTAGCGGGAGCCTACGAGCAGTACTTC.

The chain uses TRBV7-9 and TRBJ1-1; a possible D gene is TRBD1 (5 bases). Trimming shortened V by 8 bases and J by 0 bases, and 13 bases separated the two germline ends. CDR3 length equals 14 residues. Germline V lookup: CDR1 SEHNR, CDR2 FQNEAQ (reference sequence). The DNA of the CDR3 is TGTGCCAGCGGGACTTCCCTAATGAACACTGAAGCTTTCTTT. It codes for CASGTSLMNTEAFF.

The table lists this clone with a few counts. This rearrangement joins TRBV7-6 to TRBJ1-1; tentatively, D is TRBD1 (6 bases). Germline loops: CDR1 SGHVS, CDR2 FNYEAQ. CDR3 length equals 13 residues. Trimming cost V 5 bases and J 11 bases, with 18 bases left between them. The CDR3 region is CASSNRDADGAFF. As DNA, the CDR3 is TGTGCCAGCAGCAACAGGGACGCCGACGGGGCTTTCTTT.

The chain uses TRBV7-8 and TRBJ2-7, with a possible D match to TRBD1 (6 bases). Germline V gene sequence: CDR1 SGHVS, CDR2 FQNEAQ. Trimming cost V 7 bases and J 2 bases, with 18 bases left between them. This CDR3 spans 15 amino acids. For the CDR3, the DNA is TGTGCCAGCAACCTTCAGGGGCCACCTACCTACGAGCAGTACTTC. Its protein is CASNLQGPPTYEQYF.

This clone has a handful of counts. The V call is TRBV19, the J call TRBJ1-2; possibly TRBD1 for D (5 bases). The V end was cut by 9 bases, the J end by 7 bases, with 18 bases between. The length of the CDR3 is 13 residues. Germline CDR1 is LNHDA and CDR2 is SQIVND (reference sequence). This CDR3 is CASQIQGTVGYTF. CDR3 DNA sequence: TGTGCCAGCCAAATTCAGGGTACTGTTGGCTACACCTTC.

For this clone: Relative to the germline gene, one junction end is altered; a read error may explain this. The same CDR3 arises from other DNA sequences in this sample as well. V and J are TRBV7-9 and TRBJ2-5; 10 positions agree with TRBD1. The length of the CDR3 is 16 residues. The germline V gene encodes CDR1 SEHNR and CDR2 FQNEAQ (reference sequence). For the CDR3, the DNA is TGTGCTAGCAGCTGGGCGGACAGGGGGGAAATGGAGACCCAGTACTTC. It yields the protein CASSWADRGEMETQYF.

This sequence joins TRBV6-5 and TRBJ1-1; D is unclear. In germline, CDR1 is MNHEY, CDR2 SVGAGI. The CDR3 sequence is 11 residues long. Trimming removed 10 bases at V and 4 bases at J, with 10 bases between. The DNA of the CDR3 is TGTGCCACAACGGAGGGCACTGAAGCTTTCTTT. Its translation: CATTEGTEAFF.

Only one count was recorded for this clone. This CDR3 reads CSVGRAGGTYEQYF. In DNA, the CDR3 is TGCAGCGTTGGACGAGCGGGTGGGACCTACGAGCAGTACTTC. The J gene is TRBJ2-7, the V gene TRBV29-1; D may be TRBD2 (6 bases). From germline, CDR1 is SQVTM and CDR2 ANQGSEA. The ends were cut back, 4 bases at V and 2 bases at J, with 15 bases in the middle. This CDR3 contains 14 residues.

The V and J genes are TRBV5-1 and TRBJ1-4; TRBD1 agrees at 10 bases. Germline V lookup: CDR1 SGHRS, CDR2 YFSETQ. Germline trimming cut 4 bases from V and 7 bases from J; bases unmatched to any gene: 4. The CDR3 has 14 amino acids. Written as DNA, the CDR3 is TGCGCCAGCAGCCGAGGGGACAGGGGTGAAAAACTGTTTTTT. It translates to CASSRGDRGEKLFF.

This clone was recorded a few times. The chain uses TRBV28 and TRBJ1-1, with a tentative D call TRBD1 (6 bases). Trimming cost V 11 bases and J 2 bases, with 18 bases left between them. Germline V gene data show CDR1 as MDHEN and CDR2 as SYDVKM. This CDR3 is 14 amino acids long. The CDR3 region is CAERTRGSNTEAFF. The CDR3 nucleotides read TGTGCCGAAAGAACAAGGGGGTCCAACACTGAAGCTTTCTTT.

This clone appeared a single time. The chain employs TRBV30 and TRBJ1-1, with 7 bases matching TRBD1. This CDR3 contains 14 residues. Losses at the gene ends were 0 bases for V and 4 bases for J; bases not matched to a gene: 5. Germline CDR1 GTSNPN, CDR2 SVGIG (reference sequence). CDR3 nucleotide sequence: TGTGCCTGGAGTGTAGGGGGCTTGTTCACTGAAGCTTTCTTT. Amino acids: CAWSVGGLFTEAFF.

This chain joins TRBV6-1 and TRBJ1-5; 7 nucleotides align to TRBD1. This CDR3 comprises 15 residues. With V trimmed by 9 bases and J by 1 base, 9 bases remained unmatched. The germline gives CDR1 MNHNS, CDR2 SASEGT. In DNA form, the CDR3 reads TGTGCCAGTCGATCAGGGGGTGTGAGCAATCAGCCCCAGCATTTT. Its protein product is CASRSGGVSNQPQHF.

This chain links TRBV29-1 with TRBJ2-3; 8 bases fit TRBD2. The trim removed 1 base at V and 1 base at J, leaving 4 bases unmatched. The CDR3 loop spans 15 amino acids. Germline CDR1 and CDR2: SQVTM and ANQGSEA. The CDR3 bases are TGCAGCGTTGAAGGGTTAGCGGGGCGCACAGATACGCAGTATTTT. Its protein is CSVEGLAGRTDTQYF.

The chain has TRBV11-3 and TRBJ1-1; D gene ambiguous. This CDR3 is 14 amino acids long. Trimming took off 5 bases at V and 4 bases at J, with 14 bases between the two ends. Per germline, CDR1 SGHNT and CDR2 YENEEA. The DNA for the CDR3 is TGTGCCAGCAGCCCTAGAGACGGGATCACTGAAGCTTTCTTT. Protein sequence: CASSPRDGITEAFF.